The TCR beta chain under discussion was sequenced for a study of shared clonotypes between healthy human individuals. Naive-designated CD8 cells lacked CD45RO, were positively enriched for CCR7, and omitted terminally differentiated effector memory CD45RA+ cells. Study-wide results and limits: Sequencing depth was predicted to influence how clonotypes are shared among donors. The represented genetic and exposure-history diversity was limited by the small number of donors.

After removal of 5 bases from V and 2 bases from J, the junction contained 6 bases not matched to a gene. The germline V gene has CDR1 SSHAT and CDR2 FNYEAQ (reference sequence). The CDR3 totals 15 residues. The table came from immunoSEQ multiplex PCR; TCRdb's copy has only in-frame clones and leaves some out. The data show 550,000 to 600,000 clones, more than 95% seen once. A note on this clone: As yet, its antigen is unknown.

The sequencing input was naive CD8+ T cells sorted from blood. The chain combines TRBV7-7 with TRBJ2-7; 10 positions agree with TRBD2. This sequence originates from a man aged 30-40 years in good health. CDR3 in amino acids: CASSPGLADTYEQYF. The CDR3 DNA sequence: TGTGCCAGCAGCCCCGGACTAGCGGATACCTACGAGCAGTACTTC. Filled out from reference TRBV7-7 and TRBJ2-7, the complete variable domain reads GAGVSQSPRYKVTKRGQDVTLRCDPISSHATLYWYQQALGQGPEFLTYFNYEAQPDKSGLPSDRFSAERPEGSISTLTIQRTEQRDSAMYRCASSPGLADTYEQYFGPGTRLTVT.